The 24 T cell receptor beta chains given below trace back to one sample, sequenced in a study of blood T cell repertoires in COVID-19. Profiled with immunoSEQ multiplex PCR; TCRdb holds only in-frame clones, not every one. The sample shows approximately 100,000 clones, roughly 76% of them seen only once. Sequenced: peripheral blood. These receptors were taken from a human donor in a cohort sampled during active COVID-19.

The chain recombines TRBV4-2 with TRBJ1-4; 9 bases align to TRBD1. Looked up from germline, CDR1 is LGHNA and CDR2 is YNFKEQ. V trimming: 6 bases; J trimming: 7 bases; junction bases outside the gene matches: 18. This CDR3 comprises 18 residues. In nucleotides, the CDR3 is TGTGCCAGCAGTCGTACAGCAGGGGGCGGGACAGGGTCTGAAAAACTGTTTTTT. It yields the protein CASSRTAGGGTGSEKLFF.

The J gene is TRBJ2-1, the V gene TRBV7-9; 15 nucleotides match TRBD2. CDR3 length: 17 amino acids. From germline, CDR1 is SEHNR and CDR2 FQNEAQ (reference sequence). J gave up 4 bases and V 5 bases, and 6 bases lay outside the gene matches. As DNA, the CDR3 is TGTGCCAGCAGCCCCGGACTAGCGGGGGGGCGTTACAATGAGCAGTTCTTC. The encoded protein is CASSPGLAGGRYNEQFF. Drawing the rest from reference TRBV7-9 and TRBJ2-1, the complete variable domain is DTGVSQNPRHKITKRGQNVTFRCDPISEHNRLYWYRQTLGQGPEFLTYFQNEAQLEKSRLLSDRFSAERPKGSFSTLEIQRTEQGDSAMYLCASSPGLAGGRYNEQFFGPGTRLTVL.

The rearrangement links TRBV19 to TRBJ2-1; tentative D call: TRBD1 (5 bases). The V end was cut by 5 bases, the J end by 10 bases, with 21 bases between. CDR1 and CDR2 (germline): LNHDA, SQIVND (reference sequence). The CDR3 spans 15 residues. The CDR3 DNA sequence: TGTGCCAGTAGTCCGGATATAGGGGCAGACCGCGAGCAGTTCTTC. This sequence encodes CASSPDIGADREQFF. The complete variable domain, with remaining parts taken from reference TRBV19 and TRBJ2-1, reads DGGITQSPKYLFRKEGQNVTLSCEQNLNHDAMYWYRQDPGQGLRLIYYSQIVNDFQKGDIAEGYSVSREKKESFPLTVTSAQKNPTAFYLCASSPDIGADREQFFGPGTRLTVL.

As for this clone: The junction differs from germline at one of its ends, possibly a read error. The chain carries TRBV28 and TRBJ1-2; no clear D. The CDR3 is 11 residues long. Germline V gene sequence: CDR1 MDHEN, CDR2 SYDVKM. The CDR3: CASNGDYGYTF. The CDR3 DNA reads TGTGCGAGCAACGGGGACTATGGCTACACCTTC.

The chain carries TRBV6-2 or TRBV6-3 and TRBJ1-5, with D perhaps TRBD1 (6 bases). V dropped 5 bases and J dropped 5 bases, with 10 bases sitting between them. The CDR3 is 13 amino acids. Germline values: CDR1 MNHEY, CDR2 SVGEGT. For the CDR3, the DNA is TGTGCCAGCAGTCGACAGGACGATCAGCCCCAGCATTTT. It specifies CASSRQDDQPQHF.

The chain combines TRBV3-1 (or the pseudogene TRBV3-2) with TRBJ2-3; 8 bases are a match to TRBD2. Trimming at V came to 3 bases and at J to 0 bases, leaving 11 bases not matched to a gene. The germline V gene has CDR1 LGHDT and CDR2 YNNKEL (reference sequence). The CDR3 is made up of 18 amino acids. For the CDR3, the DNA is TGTGCCAGCAGCCACGCCATTCGGGGGGGGGTTAGCACAGATACGCAGTATTTT. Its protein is CASSHAIRGGVSTDTQYF.

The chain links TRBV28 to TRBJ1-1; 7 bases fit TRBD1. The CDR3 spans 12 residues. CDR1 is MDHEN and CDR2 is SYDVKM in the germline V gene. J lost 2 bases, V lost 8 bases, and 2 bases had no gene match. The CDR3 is CASRTGNTEAFF. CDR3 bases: TGTGCCAGCCGGACAGGAAACACTGAAGCTTTCTTT.

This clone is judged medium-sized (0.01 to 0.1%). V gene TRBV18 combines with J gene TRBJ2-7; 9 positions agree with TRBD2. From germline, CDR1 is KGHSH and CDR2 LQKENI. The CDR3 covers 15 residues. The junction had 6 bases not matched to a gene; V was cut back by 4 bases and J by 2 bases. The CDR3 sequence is CASSLPGTSTYEQYF. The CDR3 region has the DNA TGTGCCAGCTCACTACCCGGGACTAGCACCTACGAGCAGTACTTC.

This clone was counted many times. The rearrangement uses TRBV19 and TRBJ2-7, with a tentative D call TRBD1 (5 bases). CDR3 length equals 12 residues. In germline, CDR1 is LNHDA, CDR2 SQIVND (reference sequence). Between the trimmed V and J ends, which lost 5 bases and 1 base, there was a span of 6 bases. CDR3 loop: CASSAGSYEQYF. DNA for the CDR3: TGTGCCAGTAGTGCAGGGTCCTACGAGCAGTACTTC.

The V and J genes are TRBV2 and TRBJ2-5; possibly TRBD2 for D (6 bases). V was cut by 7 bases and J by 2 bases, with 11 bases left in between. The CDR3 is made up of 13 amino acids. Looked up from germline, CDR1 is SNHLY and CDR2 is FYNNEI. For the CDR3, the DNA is TGTGCCAGCAAGGAGGGTCCACAAGAGACCCAGTACTTC. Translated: CASKEGPQETQYF.

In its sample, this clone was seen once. The CDR3, as DNA: TGTGCCAGCAGTTTCCAGGGTGGCAATTCACCCCTCCACTTT. It translates to CASSFQGGNSPLHF. The V gene is TRBV6-6, the J gene TRBJ1-6; tentative D call: TRBD1 (5 bases). The CDR3 is made up of 14 amino acids. The ends were cut back, 4 bases at V and 7 bases at J, with 11 bases in the middle. In germline, CDR1 is MNHNY, CDR2 SVGAGI (reference sequence).

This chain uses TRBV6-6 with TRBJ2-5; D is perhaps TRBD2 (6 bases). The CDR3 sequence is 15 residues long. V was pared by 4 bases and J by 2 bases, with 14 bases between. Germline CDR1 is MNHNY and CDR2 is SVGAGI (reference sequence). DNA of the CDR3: TGTGCCAGCAGTTTATCGCTAGCGAGACAAGAGACCCAGTACTTC. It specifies CASSLSLARQETQYF.

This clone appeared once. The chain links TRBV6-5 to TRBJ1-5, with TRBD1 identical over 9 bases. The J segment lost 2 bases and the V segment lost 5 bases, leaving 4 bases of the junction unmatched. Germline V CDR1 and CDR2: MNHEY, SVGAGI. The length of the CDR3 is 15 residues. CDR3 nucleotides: TGTGCCAGCAGTAAGACAGGGGGTGGCAATCAGCCCCAGCATTTT. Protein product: CASSKTGGGNQPQHF.

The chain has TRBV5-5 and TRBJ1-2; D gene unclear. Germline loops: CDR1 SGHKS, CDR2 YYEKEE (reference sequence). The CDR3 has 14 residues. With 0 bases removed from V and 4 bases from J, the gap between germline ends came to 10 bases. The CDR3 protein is CASSLATEIYGYTF. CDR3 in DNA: TGTGCCAGCAGCTTGGCAACAGAAATCTATGGCTACACCTTC. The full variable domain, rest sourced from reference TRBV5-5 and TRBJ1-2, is DAGVTQSPTHLIKTRGQQVTLRCSPISGHKSVSWYQQVLGQGPQFIFQYYEKEERGRGNFPDRFSARQFPNYSSELNVNALLLGDSALYLCASSLATEIYGYTFGSGTRLTVV.

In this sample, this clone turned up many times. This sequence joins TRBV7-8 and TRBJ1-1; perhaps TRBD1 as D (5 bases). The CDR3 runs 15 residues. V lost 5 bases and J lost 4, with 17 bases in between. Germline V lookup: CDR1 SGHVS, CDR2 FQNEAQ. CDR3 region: CASSPPGGLGTEAFF. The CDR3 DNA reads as TGTGCCAGCAGCCCACCGGGGGGACTCGGCACTGAAGCTTTCTTT.

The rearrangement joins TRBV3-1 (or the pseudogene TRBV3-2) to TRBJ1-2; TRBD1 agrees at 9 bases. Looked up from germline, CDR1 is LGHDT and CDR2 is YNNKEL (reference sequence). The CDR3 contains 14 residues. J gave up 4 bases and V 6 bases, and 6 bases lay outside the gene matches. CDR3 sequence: CASSTGGAGYGYTF. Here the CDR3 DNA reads TGTGCCAGCAGTACAGGGGGCGCGGGCTATGGCTACACCTTC.

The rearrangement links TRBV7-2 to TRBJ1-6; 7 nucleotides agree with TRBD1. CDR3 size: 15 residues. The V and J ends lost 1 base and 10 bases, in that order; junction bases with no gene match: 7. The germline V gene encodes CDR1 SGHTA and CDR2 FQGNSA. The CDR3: CASSLGRTGRSPLHF. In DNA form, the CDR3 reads TGTGCCAGCAGCTTAGGGAGGACAGGTCGATCACCCCTCCACTTT.

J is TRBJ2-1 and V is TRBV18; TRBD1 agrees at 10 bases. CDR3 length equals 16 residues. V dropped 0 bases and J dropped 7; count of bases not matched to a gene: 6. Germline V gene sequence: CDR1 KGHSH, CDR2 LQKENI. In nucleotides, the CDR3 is TGTGCCAGCTCACCACCCGGGACAGGGGTTCAGAATGAGCAGTTCTTC. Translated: CASSPPGTGVQNEQFF.

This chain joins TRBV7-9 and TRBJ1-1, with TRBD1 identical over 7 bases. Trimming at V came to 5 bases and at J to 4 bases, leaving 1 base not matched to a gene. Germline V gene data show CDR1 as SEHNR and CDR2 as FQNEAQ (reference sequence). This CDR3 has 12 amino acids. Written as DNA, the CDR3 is TGTGCCAGCAGCCCAGGGGGCACTGAAGCTTTCTTT. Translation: CASSPGGTEAFF.

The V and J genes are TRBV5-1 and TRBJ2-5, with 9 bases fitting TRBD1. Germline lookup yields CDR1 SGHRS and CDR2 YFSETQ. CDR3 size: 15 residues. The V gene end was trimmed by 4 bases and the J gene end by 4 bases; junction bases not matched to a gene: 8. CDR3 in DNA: TGCGCCAGCAGCCGACAGGGGGAAGGAGTAGAGACCCAGTACTTC. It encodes CASSRQGEGVETQYF.

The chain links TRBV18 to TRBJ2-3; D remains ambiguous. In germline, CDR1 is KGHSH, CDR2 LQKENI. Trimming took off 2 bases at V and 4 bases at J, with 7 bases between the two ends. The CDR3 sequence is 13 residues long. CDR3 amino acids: CASSPSAADTQYF. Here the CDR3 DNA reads TGTGCCAGCTCACCATCCGCGGCAGATACGCAGTATTTT.

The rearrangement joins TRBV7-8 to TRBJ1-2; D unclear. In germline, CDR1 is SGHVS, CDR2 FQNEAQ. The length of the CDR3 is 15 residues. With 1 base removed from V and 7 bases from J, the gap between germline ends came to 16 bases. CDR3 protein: CASSLGAGELFGYTF. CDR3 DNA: TGTGCCAGCAGCTTAGGGGCCGGGGAGCTATTTGGCTACACCTTC.

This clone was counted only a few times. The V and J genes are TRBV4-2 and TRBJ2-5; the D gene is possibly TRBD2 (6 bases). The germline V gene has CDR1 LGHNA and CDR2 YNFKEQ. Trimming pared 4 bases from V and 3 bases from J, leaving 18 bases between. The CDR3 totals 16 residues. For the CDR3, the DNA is TGTGCCAGCAGCCGAAACCTGACTAGGACGAAAGAGACCCAGTACTTC. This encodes CASSRNLTRTKETQYF.

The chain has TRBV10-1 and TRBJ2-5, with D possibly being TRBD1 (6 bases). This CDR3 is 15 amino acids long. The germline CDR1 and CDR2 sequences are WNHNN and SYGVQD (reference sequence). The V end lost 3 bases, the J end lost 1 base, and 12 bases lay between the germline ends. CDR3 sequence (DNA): TGCGCCAGCAGTGAAATGGGGGCGCCCCAAGAGACCCAGTACTTC. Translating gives CASSEMGAPQETQYF.